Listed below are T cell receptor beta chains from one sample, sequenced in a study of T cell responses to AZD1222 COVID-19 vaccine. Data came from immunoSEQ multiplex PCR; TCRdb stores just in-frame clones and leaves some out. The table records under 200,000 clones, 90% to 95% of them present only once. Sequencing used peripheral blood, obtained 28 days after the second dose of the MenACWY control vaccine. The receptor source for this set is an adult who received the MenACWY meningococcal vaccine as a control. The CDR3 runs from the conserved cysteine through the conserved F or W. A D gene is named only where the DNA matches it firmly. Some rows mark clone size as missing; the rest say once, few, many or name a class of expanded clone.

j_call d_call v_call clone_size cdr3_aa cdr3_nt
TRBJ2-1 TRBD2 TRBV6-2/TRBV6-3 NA CASSYYLREGNEQFF TGTGCCAGCAGTTACTATCTGCGGGAGGGTAATGAGCAGTTCTTC
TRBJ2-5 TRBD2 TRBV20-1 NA CSASTGGLGALAGMGETQYF TGCAGTGCTAGTACGGGTGGGCTGGGGGCACTAGCGGGAATGGGTGAGACCCAGTACTTC
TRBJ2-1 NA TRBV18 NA CASSSERRSNEQFF TGTGCCAGCTCATCGGAGCGGAGGTCGAATGAGCAGTTCTTC
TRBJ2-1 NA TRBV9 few CASSPGVARSSYNEQFF TGTGCCAGCAGCCCAGGGGTAGCGAGGAGCTCCTACAATGAGCAGTTCTTC
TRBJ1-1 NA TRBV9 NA CASSLGPMMNTEAFF TGTGCCAGCAGCTTAGGACCGATGATGAACACTGAAGCTTTCTTT
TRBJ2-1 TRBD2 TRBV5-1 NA CASSWGLAGGSSYNEQFF TGCGCCAGCAGCTGGGGACTAGCGGGAGGGAGCTCCTACAATGAGCAGTTCTTC
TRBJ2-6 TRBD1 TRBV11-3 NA CASSSTGGSSGANVLTF TGTGCCAGCAGCTCGACAGGGGGAAGCTCTGGGGCCAACGTCCTGACTTTC
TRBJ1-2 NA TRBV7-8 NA CASSLDPVGQATSYGYTF TGTGCCAGCAGCTTAGACCCGGTTGGGCAGGCAACTTCCTATGGCTACACCTTC
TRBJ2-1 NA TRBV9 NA CASSVVGRGSYNEQFF TGTGCCAGCAGCGTAGTGGGGCGGGGCTCCTACAATGAGCAGTTCTTC
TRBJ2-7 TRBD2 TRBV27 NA CASSLFRGAYEQYF TGTGCCAGCAGTTTATTCCGGGGGGCCTACGAGCAGTACTTC
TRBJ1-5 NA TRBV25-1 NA CASSELRTESNQPQHF TGTGCCAGCAGTGAATTGCGGACAGAGAGCAATCAGCCCCAGCATTTT
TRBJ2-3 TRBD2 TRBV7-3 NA CASSSGLATDTQYF TGTGCCAGCAGCTCCGGACTAGCTACAGATACGCAGTATTTT
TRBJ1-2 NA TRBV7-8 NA CASSLATGTRGYTF TGTGCCAGCAGCTTAGCCACCGGAACAAGGGGCTACACCTTC
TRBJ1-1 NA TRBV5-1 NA CASSFDRYTEAFF TGCGCCAGCAGCTTTGACAGGTACACTGAAGCTTTCTTT
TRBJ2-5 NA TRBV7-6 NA CASELRDSEWGETQYF TGTGCCAGTGAATTACGGGACTCCGAATGGGGGGAGACCCAGTACTTC
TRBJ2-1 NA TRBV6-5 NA CASREKTPYNEQFF TGTGCCAGCCGAGAGAAGACTCCTTACAATGAGCAGTTCTTC